This TCR beta chain was sequenced in a study of glioma-infiltrating T cells. Overall study findings and caveats: Only very few CDR3 sequences appeared in both tissue and blood. Gliomas, especially low-grade, showed above-expected tissue-blood divergence; non-neoplastic patients showed below.

The iRepertoire nested amplicon-rescue multiplex PCR amplified TCR alpha and beta CDR3s from RNA. For one-step reverse transcription and amplification, 100-400 ng of tissue mRNA or PBMC total RNA was used. TCRdb re-called the multiplex PCR reads with MiXCR, one entry per CDR3 protein. The table lists some 120,000 distinct CDR3 sequences, roughly 24% of them singletons. A remark on this clonotype: Antigen: not known. Possible read error: a much larger clone is one base away.

Germline assignment: CDR1 ENHRY and CDR2 SYGVKD. V was clipped by 11 bases and J by 6 bases; unmatched bases: 8. CDR3 length: 13 residues. This sequence originates from a human donor with low-grade glioma or glioblastoma, undergoing nonglioma brain surgery, or in good health (not recorded which). The chain employs TRBV10-3 and TRBJ2-7; 12 bases match TRBD2. The sample comprised glioma tissue, nonneoplastic brain tissue, or PBMCs (not recorded which). The CDR3 loop reads CAALTSGSSEQYF. In DNA, the CDR3 is TGTGCCGCCCTGACTAGCGGGAGTTCCGAGCAGTACTTC.